Listed below are T cell receptor beta chains from one sample, sequenced in a study of OX40 agonist ivuxolimab in advanced cancers. The data were produced by immunoSEQ multiplex PCR, yet TCRdb's version contains in-frame clones alone and is incomplete. The sample carries 70,000 to 95,000 clones, around 88% recorded once. This material consisted of CD4+ or CD8+ T cells sorted from blood, taken in a trial of the OX40 agonist ivuxolimab. The receptors here all came from an adult with an advanced solid tumor such as melanoma, head and neck, liver or kidney cancer. Each CDR3 is given with its conserved first and last residue. D genes are given only for firm matches. Size tells how often a clone was seen (once, few, many) or the class of an expanded clone, and some rows leave it out.

size	V	D	J	CDR3	DNA
.	TRBV7-3	TRBD2	TRBJ2-5	CASSLSPSGGGETQYF	TGTGCCAGCAGCTTATCCCCTAGCGGGGGTGGAGAGACCCAGTACTTC
.	TRBV7-9	.	TRBJ2-7	CASSLGLTEPYEQYF	TGTGCCAGCAGCTTAGGCTTGACAGAGCCCTACGAGCAGTACTTC
.	TRBV6-1	.	TRBJ2-2	CASSEVWPNTGELFF	TGTGCCAGCAGTGAAGTTTGGCCGAACACCGGGGAGCTGTTTTTT
.	TRBV27	.	TRBJ1-1	CASSLSTASTEAFF	TGTGCCAGCAGTTTATCGACAGCTAGCACTGAAGCTTTCTTT
.	TRBV27	TRBD1	TRBJ1-2	CASSSTGTGYGYTF	TGTGCCAGCAGTTCAACCGGGACAGGTTATGGCTACACCTTC
.	TRBV5-1	TRBD1	TRBJ2-7	CASSLRDRGVEQYF	TGCGCCAGCAGCTTGAGGGACAGGGGGGTCGAGCAGTACTTC
few	TRBV5-1	.	TRBJ2-7	CASRILGGSSYEQYF	TGCGCCAGCCGTATCTTAGGGGGGAGCTCCTACGAGCAGTACTTC
.	TRBV2	.	TRBJ1-3	CASRRQVEANTIYF	TGTGCCAGCAGGCGCCAGGTAGAGGCAAACACCATATATTTT
.	TRBV6-5	TRBD2	TRBJ2-7	CASRAGGRAFEQYF	TGTGCCAGCAGGGCCGGCGGGAGGGCCTTCGAGCAGTACTTC
.	TRBV7-7	TRBD1	TRBJ2-5	CASSKTDRAETQYF	TGTGCTAGCAGCAAAACTGACAGGGCTGAGACCCAGTACTTC
.	TRBV7-6	.	TRBJ1-1	CASSLSGAGTEAFF	TGTGCCAGCAGCTTATCCGGGGCGGGGACTGAAGCTTTCTTT
once	TRBV25-1	.	TRBJ2-3	CASSRQVGDTQYF	TGTGCCAGCAGCAGACAGGTCGGAGATACGCAGTATTTT
.	TRBV6-1	.	TRBJ2-1	CASDPQGSYNEQFF	TGTGCCAGTGACCCCCAGGGCTCCTACAATGAGCAGTTCTTC
.	TRBV30	.	TRBJ2-5	CAWAIGEETQYF	TGTGCCTGGGCGATCGGGGAAGAGACCCAGTACTTC
.	TRBV30	TRBD2	TRBJ2-5	CAWSPGLAGGGTQYF	TGTGCCTGGAGTCCGGGACTAGCGGGGGGCGGGACCCAGTACTTC
.	TRBV7-9	.	TRBJ2-5	CASSSWTSETQYF	TGTGCCAGCAGCTCCTGGACCTCAGAGACCCAGTACTTC
.	TRBV6-5	.	TRBJ1-4	CASSRQGSNEKLFF	TGTGCCAGCAGCCGTCAGGGGAGTAATGAAAAACTGTTTTTT
.	TRBV7-9	.	TRBJ1-1	CASSGGKENTEAFF	TGTGCCAGCAGCGGGGGCAAGGAGAACACTGAAGCTTTCTTT
few	TRBV19	TRBD1	TRBJ1-5	CASSSGGQVGNQPQHF	TGTGCCAGTAGTTCGGGGGGACAGGTCGGCAATCAGCCCCAGCATTTT
many	TRBV5-4	.	TRBJ1-1	CASSMKQGGNTEAFF	TGTGCCAGCAGCATGAAACAGGGAGGGAACACTGAAGCTTTCTTT
.	TRBV18	.	TRBJ2-1	CASSPPRGGGLNEQFF	TGTGCCAGCTCACCCCCCCGTGGGGGCGGTTTGAATGAGCAGTTCTTC
.	TRBV6-5	.	TRBJ2-3	CASSYSVGLDTQYF	TGTGCCAGCAGTTACTCGGTAGGACTAGATACGCAGTATTTT